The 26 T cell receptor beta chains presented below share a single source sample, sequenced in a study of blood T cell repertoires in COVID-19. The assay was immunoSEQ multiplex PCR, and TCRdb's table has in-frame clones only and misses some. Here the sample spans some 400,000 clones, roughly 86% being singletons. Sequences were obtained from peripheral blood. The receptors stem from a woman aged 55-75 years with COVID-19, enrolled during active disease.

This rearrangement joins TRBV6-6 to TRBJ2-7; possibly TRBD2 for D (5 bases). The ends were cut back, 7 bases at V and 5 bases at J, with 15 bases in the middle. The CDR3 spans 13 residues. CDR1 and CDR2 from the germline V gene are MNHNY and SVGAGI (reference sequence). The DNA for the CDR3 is TGTGCCAGCACCGGACGAGGGAGCCACGAGCAGTACTTC. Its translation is CASTGRGSHEQYF.

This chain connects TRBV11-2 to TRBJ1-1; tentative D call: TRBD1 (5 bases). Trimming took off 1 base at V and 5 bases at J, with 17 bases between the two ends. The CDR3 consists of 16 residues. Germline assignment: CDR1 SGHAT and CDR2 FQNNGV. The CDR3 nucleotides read TGTGCCAGCAGCTTAGTTCCTTCGGGCAAGGGGACTGAAGCTTTCTTT. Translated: CASSLVPSGKGTEAFF.

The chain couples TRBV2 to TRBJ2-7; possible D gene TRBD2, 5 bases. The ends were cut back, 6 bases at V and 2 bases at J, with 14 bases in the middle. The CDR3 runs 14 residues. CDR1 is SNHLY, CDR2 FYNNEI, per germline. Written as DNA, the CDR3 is TGTGCCAGCAGGCCGGAGGACGGACCCTACGAGCAGTACTTC. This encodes CASRPEDGPYEQYF.

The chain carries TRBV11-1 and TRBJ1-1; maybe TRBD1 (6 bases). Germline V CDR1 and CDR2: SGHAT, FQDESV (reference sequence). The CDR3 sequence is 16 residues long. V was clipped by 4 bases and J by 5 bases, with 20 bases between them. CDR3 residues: CASSSPGRGMRTEAFF. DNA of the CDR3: TGTGCCAGCAGCTCCCCCGGCAGGGGAATGCGAACTGAAGCTTTCTTT.

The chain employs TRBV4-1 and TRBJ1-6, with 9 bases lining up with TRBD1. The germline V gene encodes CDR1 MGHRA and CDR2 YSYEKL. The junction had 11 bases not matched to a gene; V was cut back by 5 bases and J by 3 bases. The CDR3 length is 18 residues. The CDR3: CASSFAGQGQVYNSPLHF. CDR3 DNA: TGCGCCAGCAGCTTTGCGGGACAGGGACAAGTCTATAATTCACCCCTCCACTTT.

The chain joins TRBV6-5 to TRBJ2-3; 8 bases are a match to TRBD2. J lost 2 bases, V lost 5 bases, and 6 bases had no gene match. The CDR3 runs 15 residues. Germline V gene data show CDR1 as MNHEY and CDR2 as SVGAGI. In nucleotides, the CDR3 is TGTGCCAGCAGTCGAGCGGGGGCATACACAGATACGCAGTATTTT. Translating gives CASSRAGAYTDTQYF.

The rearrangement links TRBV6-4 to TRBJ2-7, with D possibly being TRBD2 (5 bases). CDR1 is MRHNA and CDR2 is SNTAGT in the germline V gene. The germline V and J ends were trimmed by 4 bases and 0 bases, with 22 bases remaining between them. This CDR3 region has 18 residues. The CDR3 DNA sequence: TGTGCCAGCAGTGTTGGCACACGGGAATACCCTAGCTCCTACGAGCAGTACTTC. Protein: CASSVGTREYPSSYEQYF.

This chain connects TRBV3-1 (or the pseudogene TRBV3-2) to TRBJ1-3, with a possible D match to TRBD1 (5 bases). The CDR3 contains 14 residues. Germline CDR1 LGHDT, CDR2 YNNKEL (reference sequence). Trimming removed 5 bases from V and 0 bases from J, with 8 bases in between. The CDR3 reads CASSFDSSGNTIYF. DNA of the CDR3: TGTGCCAGCAGCTTCGACAGCTCTGGAAACACCATATATTTT.

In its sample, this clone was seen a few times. CDR3 loop: CASSPVGLYYSPLHF. The CDR3 nucleotides read TGCGCCAGCAGTCCCGTCGGACTTTATTATTCACCCCTCCACTTT. The J gene is TRBJ1-6, the V gene TRBV23-1; D is ambiguous. TRBV23-1 is assigned to the ORF class and has an uncertain function. V gave up 4 bases and J gave up 8 bases, with 15 bases separating them. The CDR3 extends over 15 amino acids.

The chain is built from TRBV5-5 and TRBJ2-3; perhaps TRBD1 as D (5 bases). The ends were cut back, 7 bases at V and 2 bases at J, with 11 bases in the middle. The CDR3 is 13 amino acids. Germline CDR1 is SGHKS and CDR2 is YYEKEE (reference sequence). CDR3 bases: TGTGCCAGCGGCGGACAATTCACAGATACGCAGTATTTT. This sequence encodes CASGGQFTDTQYF.

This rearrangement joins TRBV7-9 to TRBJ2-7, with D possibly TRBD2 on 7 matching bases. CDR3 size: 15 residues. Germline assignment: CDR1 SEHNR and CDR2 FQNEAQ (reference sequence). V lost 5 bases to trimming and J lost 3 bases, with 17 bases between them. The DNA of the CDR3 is TGTGCCAGCAGCGAACGGGGGGCAAAGGACTACGAGCAGTACTTC. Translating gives CASSERGAKDYEQYF.

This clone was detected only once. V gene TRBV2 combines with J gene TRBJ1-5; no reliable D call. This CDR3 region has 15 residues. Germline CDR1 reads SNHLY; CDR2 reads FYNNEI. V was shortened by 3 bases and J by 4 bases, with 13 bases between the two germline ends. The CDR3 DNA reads TGTGCCAGCAGTGATCAGTCAGGCCGTAATCAGCCCCAGCATTTT. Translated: CASSDQSGRNQPQHF.

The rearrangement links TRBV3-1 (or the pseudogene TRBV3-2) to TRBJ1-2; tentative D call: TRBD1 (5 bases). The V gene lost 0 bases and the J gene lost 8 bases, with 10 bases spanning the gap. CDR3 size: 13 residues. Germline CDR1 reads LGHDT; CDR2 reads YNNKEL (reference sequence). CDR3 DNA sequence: TGTGCCAGCAGCCAAGAAAAGGGGAAGGGCTACACCTTC. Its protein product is CASSQEKGKGYTF.

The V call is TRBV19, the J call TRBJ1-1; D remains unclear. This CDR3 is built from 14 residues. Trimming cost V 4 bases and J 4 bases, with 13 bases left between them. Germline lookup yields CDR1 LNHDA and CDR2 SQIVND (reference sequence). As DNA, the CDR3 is TGTGCCAGTAGTAGGAGAGGGCATGGCACTGAAGCTTTCTTT. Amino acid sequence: CASSRRGHGTEAFF.

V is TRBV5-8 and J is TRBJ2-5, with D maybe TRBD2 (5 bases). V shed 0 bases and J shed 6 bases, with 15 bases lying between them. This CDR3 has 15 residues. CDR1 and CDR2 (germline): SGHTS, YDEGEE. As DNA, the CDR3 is TGTGCCAGCAGCTTGGCCCAAGCCGGGATAAAGACCCAGTACTTC. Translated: CASSLAQAGIKTQYF.

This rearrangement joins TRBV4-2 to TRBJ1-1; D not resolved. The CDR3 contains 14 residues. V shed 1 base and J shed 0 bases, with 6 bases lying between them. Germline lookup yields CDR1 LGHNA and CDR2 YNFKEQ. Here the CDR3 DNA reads TGTGCCAGCAGCCAAGGGACTTTGAACACTGAAGCTTTCTTT. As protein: CASSQGTLNTEAFF.

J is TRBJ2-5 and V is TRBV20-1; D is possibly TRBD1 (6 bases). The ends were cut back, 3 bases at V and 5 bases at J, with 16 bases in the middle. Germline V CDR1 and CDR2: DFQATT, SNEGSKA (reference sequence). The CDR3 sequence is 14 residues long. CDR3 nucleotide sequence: TGCAGTGCTAGTGACAGCTCAGGGGTGGAGACCCAGTACTTC. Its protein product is CSASDSSGVETQYF.

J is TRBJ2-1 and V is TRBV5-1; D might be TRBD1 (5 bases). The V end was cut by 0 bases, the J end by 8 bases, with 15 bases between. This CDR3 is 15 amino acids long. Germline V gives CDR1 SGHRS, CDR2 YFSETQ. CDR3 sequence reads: CASSLGTGLPHEQFF. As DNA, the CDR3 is TGCGCCAGCAGCTTGGGAACAGGCCTTCCTCATGAGCAGTTCTTC.

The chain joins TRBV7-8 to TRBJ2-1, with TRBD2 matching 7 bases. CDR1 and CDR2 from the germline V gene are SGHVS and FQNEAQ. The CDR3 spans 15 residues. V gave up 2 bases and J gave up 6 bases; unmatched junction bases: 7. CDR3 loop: CASSLRDYLSNEQFF. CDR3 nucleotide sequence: TGTGCCAGCAGCTTAAGGGACTATCTATCCAATGAGCAGTTCTTC.

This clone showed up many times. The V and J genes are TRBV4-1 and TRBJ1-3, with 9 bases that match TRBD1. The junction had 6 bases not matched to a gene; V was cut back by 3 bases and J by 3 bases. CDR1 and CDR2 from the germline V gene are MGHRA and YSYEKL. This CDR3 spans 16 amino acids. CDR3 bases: TGCGCCAGCAGCCAGTCCGGGACAGGGTATGGAAACACCATATATTTT. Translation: CASSQSGTGYGNTIYF.

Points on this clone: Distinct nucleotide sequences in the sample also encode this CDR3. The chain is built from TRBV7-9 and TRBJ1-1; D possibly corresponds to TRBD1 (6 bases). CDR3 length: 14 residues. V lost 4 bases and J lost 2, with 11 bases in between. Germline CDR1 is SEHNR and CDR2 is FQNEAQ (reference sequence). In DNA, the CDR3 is TGTGCCAGCAGCTCCGGGACACCCAACACTGAAGCTTTCTTT. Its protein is CASSSGTPNTEAFF. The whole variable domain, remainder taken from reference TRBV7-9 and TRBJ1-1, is DTGVSQNPRHKITKRGQNVTFRCDPISEHNRLYWYRQTLGQGPEFLTYFQNEAQLEKSRLLSDRFSAERPKGSFSTLEIQRTEQGDSAMYLCASSSGTPNTEAFFGQGTRLTVV.

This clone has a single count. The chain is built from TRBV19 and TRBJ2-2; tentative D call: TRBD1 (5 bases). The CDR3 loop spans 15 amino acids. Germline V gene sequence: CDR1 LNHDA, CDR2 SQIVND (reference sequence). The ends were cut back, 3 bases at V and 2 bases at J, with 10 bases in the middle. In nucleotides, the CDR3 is TGTGCCAGTAGTATTCAGGACATTAACACCGGGGAGCTGTTTTTT. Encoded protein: CASSIQDINTGELFF.

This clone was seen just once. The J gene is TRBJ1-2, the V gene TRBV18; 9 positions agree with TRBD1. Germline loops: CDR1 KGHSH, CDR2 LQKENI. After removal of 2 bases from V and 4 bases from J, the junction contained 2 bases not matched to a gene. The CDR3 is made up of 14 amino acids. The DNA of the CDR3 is TGTGCCAGCTCACCAGGACAGGGGAGCTATGGCTACACCTTC. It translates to CASSPGQGSYGYTF.

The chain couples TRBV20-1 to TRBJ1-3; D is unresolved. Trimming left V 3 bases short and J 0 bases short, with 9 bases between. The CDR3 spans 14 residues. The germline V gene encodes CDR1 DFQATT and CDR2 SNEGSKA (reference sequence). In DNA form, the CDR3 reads TGCAGTGCTAGTTCCAGAAGCTCTGGAAACACCATATATTTT. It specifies CSASSRSSGNTIYF.

The CDR3 DNA sequence: TGCGCCAGCAGCTTGGGGGCGGCGGGGTCGGGTGAGCAGTTCTTC. It encodes CASSLGAAGSGEQFF. The chain uses TRBV5-1 and TRBJ2-1; possible D gene TRBD2, 6 bases. There are 15 residues in the CDR3. The V end lost 0 bases, the J end lost 9 bases, and 16 bases lay between the germline ends. CDR1 SGHRS and CDR2 YFSETQ come from the germline V gene.

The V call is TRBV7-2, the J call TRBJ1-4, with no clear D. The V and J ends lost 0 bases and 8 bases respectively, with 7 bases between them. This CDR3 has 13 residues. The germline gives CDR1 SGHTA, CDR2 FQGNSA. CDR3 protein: CASSLAREEKLFF. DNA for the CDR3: TGTGCCAGCAGCTTAGCTAGAGAGGAAAAACTGTTTTTT. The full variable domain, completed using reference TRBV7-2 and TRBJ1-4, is GAGVSQSPSNKVTEKGKDVELRCDPISGHTALYWYRQSLGQGLEFLIYFQGNSAPDKSGLPSDRFSAERTGGSVSTLTIQRTQQEDSAVYLCASSLAREEKLFFGSGTQLSVL.